This T cell receptor (beta chain) is from a study of response to subunit inactivated influenza vaccine. In the case of this clonotype: Its target is unknown.

Study results and caveats: After each seasonal influenza vaccination, few new T cells are recruited, the authors suggested.

From the RT-PCR reads, TCRdb called clonotypes with MiXCR, one entry per CDR3 protein. The sample lists roughly 700,000 distinct CDR3 sequences; more than 11% were seen once. With V trimmed by 6 bases and J by 6 bases, 5 bases remained unmatched. CDR3 length: 14 amino acids. The germline CDR1 and CDR2 sequences are SQVTM and ANQGSEA. The V call is TRBV29-1, the J call TRBJ2-7; the match to TRBD2 covers 16 bases. Specimen: PBMCs from blood, collected 14 to 15 days before vaccination. This sequence was found in a man aged 45-65 years who received an inactivated influenza vaccine. This CDR3 reads CSVGTSGRAGEQYF. In nucleotides, the CDR3 is TGCAGCGTCGGGACTAGCGGGAGGGCCGGCGAGCAGTACTTC.